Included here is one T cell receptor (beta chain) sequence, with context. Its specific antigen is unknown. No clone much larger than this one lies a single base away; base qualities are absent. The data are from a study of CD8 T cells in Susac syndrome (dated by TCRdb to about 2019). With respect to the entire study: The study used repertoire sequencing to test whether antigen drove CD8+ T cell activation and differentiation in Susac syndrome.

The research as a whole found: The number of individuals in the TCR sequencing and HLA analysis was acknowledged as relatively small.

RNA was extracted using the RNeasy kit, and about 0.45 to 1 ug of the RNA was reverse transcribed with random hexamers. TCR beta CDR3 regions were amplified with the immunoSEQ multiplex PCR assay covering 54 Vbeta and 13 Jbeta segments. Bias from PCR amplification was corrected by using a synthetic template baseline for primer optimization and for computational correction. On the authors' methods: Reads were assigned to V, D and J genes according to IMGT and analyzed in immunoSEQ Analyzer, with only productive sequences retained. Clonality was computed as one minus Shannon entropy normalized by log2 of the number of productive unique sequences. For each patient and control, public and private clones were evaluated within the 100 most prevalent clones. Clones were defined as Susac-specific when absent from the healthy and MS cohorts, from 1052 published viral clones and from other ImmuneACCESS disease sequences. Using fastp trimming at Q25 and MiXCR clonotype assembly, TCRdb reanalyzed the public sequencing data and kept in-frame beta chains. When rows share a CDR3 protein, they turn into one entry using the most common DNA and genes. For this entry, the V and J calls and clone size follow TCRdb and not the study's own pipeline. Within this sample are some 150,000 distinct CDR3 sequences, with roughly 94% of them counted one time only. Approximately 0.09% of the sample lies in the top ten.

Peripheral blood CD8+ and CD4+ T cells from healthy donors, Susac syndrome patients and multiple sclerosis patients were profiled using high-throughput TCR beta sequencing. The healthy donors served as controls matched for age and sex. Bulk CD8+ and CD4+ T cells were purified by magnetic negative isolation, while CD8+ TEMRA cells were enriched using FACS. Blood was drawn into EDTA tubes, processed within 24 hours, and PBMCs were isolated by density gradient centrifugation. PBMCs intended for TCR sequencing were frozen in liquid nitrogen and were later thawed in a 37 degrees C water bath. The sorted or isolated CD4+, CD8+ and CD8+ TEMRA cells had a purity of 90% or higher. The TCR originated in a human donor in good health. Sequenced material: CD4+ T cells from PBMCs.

The nucleotides read TGTGCCAGCGCCGCCGGGACAACCACCGGGGAGCTGTTTTTT. Translated, this is CASAAGTTTGELFF. The chain employs TRBV19 and TRBJ2-2, and TRBD1 may be the D gene, going by 6 matching bases. The CDR3 runs 14 residues from the cysteine to the phenylalanine. Only CDR3 DNA remains: 42 bases, in frame from the first base. The germline ends are 15 bases apart after V is trimmed by 9 bases and J by 4 bases. Based on the germline V gene (reference sequence), the CDR1 and CDR2 sequences are LNHDA and SQIVND. This CDR3, with the reference TRBV19 and TRBJ2-2 proteins standing in past its ends, gives the full variable domain DGGITQSPKYLFRKEGQNVTLSCEQNLNHDAMYWYRQDPGQGLRLIYYSQIVNDFQKGDIAEGYSVSREKKESFPLTVTSAQKNPTAFYLCASAAGTTTGELFFGEGSRLTVL.